Sequencing of this T cell receptor (beta chain) was carried out in a study of cytomegalovirus exposure and HLA in healthy donors. Findings of the study overall: Whilst most TCR sequences proved rare, a subset of public TCRs occurred across many donors. The authors enumerated over 150 TCR beta chains as linked to cytomegalovirus. Among immune exposure information, only CMV serostatus was available.

Primers: 60 Vbeta forward and 13 Jbeta reverse. Generated by immunoSEQ multiplex PCR, the TCRdb table keeps only in-frame clones and is missing some. The table lists 100,000 to 120,000 clones, about four fifths of them singletons. A single count supports this clone. Antigen unknown. Trimming stripped 5 bases from V and 4 bases from J, with 15 bases between. Germline CDR1 and CDR2: MNHEY and SVGAGI. This CDR3 spans 15 amino acids. Sequenced material: PBMCs. The source is a woman between 18 and 30 years old in good health and CMV-seronegative. The gene calls are TRBV6-5 and TRBJ1-5, with TRBD1 as a possible D gene (5 bases). CDR3 sequence (DNA): TGTGCCAGCAGTCCCAGAGCAGGGCAGAATCAGCCCCAGCATTTT. This codes for CASSPRAGQNQPQHF.